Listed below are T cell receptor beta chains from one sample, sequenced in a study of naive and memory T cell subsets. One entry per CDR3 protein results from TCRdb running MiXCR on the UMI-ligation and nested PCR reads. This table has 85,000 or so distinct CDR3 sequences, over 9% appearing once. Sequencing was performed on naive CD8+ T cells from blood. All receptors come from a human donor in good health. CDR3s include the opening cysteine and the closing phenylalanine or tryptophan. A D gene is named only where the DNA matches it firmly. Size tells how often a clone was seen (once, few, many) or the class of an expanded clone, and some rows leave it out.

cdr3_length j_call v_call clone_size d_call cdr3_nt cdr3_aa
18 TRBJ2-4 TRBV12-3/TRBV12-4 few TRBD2 TGTGCCAGCAGTTTTTACCTTTCGACTAGCGGGAGGGAAAACATTCAGTACTTC CASSFYLSTSGRENIQYF
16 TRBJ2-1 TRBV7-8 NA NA TGTGCCAGCACCTTGACACGGGAGTTGGCCTACAATGAGCAGTTCTTC CASTLTRELAYNEQFF
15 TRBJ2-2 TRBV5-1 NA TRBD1 TGCGCCAGCAGCGAGACAGGGGTTTGGGACGGGGAGCTGTTTTTT CASSETGVWDGELFF
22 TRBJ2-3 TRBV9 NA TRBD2 TGTGCCAGCAGCGTAGACCCCGGTAGCGGGAGTGGGGAAATAATTGGCACAGATACGCAGTATTTT CASSVDPGSGSGEIIGTDTQYF
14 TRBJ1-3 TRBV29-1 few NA TGCAGCGTTGAGGGGCTGGCCGGAAGAAACACCATATATTTT CSVEGLAGRNTIYF
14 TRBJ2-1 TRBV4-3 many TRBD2 TGCGCCAGCAGCCAAGGGGGAGGGTACAATGAGCAGTTCTTC CASSQGGGYNEQFF
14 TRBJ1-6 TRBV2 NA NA TGTGCCAGCAGTACGAGCTCCTATAATTCACCCCTCCACTTT CASSTSSYNSPLHF
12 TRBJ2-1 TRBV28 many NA TGTGCCAGCAGTTTGGTCAAGGGCGAGCAGTTCTTC CASSLVKGEQFF
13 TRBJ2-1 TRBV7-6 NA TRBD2 TGTGCCAGCACCCGGACTAGTTACAATGAGCAGTTCTTC CASTRTSYNEQFF
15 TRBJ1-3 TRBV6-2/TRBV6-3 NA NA TGTGCCAGCAGCGTGGGACCCTCGAGAGGAAACACCATATATTTT CASSVGPSRGNTIYF
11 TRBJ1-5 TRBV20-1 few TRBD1 TGCAGTGCTAGAACAGGGGCCCCCCAGCATTTT CSARTGAPQHF
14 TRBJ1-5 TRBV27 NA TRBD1 TGTGCCAGCAGCACCGGACAGGGGAGTCAGCCCCAGCATTTT CASSTGQGSQPQHF
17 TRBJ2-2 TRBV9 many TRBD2 TGTGCCAGCGGCCTAGCGGGAGCTGTTTTCGACACCGGGGAGCTGTTTTTT CASGLAGAVFDTGELFF
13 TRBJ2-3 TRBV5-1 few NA TGCGCCAGCTCAGAGGTCAGCACAGATACGCAGTATTTT CASSEVSTDTQYF
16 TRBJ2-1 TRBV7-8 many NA TGTGCCAGCAGCTTAGCGTCAAGCGGCCTGGGGAATGAGCAGTTCTTC CASSLASSGLGNEQFF
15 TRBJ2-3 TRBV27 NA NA TGTGCCAGCAGTTTATCGTGGCTGGGCGAAGATACGCAGTATTTT CASSLSWLGEDTQYF
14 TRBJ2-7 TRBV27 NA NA TGTGCCAGCAGTTCGGGACTCTTTTCCTACGAGCAGTACTTC CASSSGLFSYEQYF
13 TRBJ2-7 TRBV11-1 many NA TGTGCCAGCAGCTTAGGGACATCCTACGAGCAGTACTTC CASSLGTSYEQYF
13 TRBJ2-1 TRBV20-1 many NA TGCAGTGCTCCAGCAGTTCAGCCCCATGAGCAGTTCTTC CSAPAVQPHEQFF
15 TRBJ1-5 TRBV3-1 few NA TGTGCCAGCAGCCAAGATTCCCAGTACAATCAGCCCCAGCATTTT CASSQDSQYNQPQHF
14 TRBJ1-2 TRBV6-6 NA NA TGTGCCAGCAGTACCGAGCGGGGGAACTATGGCTACACCTTC CASSTERGNYGYTF
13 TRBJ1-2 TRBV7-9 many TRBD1 TGTGCCAGCAGCTTACGGGACAGGGAAGGCTACACCTTC CASSLRDREGYTF
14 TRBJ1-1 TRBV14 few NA TGTGCCAGCAGCCAAACTCAGGGGTCGACTGAAGCTTTCTTT CASSQTQGSTEAFF
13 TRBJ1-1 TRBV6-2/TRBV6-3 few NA TGTGCCAGCACTCCCGGGGCTTACACTGAAGCTTTCTTT CASTPGAYTEAFF
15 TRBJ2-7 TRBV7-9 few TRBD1 TGTGCCAGCAGCGCCGGGACAGGGGAGACCTACGAGCAGTACTTC CASSAGTGETYEQYF
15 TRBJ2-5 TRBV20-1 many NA TGCAGTGCTAGAGATAGGGGGGACACCAAAGAGACCCAGTACTTC CSARDRGDTKETQYF
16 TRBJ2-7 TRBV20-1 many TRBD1 TGCAGTGCTGATAGCTTCGGGACAGCCGTCGGGTACGAGCAGTACTTC CSADSFGTAVGYEQYF
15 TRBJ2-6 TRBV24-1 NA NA TGTGCCACCTTTGACGGCTTCTCTGGGGCCAACGTCCTGACTTTC CATFDGFSGANVLTF
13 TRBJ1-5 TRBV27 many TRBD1 TGTGCCAGCAGACAGGGGGCCCATCAGCCCCAGCATTTT CASRQGAHQPQHF
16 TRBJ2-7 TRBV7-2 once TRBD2 TGTGCCGGCAGCTTAGGGGTTAGCGGGAGGGCCTACGAGCAGTACTTC CAGSLGVSGRAYEQYF
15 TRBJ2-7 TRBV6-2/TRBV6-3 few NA TGTGCCAGCAGTCCCCTGACCGACAGCCCCTACGAGCAGTACTTC CASSPLTDSPYEQYF
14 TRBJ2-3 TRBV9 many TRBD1 TGTGCCAGCAGCTCGGACAGGGGCACAGATACGCAGTATTTT CASSSDRGTDTQYF
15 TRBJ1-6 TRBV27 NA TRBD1 TGTGCCAGCAGTTTATCGGGGACAGGGGCCTCACCCCTCCACTTT CASSLSGTGASPLHF
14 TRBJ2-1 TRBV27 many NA TGTGCCAGCAGTCCGGGAGTGGGTAGCGATGAGCAGTTCTTC CASSPGVGSDEQFF
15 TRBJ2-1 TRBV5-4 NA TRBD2 TGTGCCAGCAGCGGACGGGCTAGCGGGAATCATGAGCAGTTCTTC CASSGRASGNHEQFF
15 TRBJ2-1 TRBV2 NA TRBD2 TGTGCCAGCATTCGATCGGGCGGGAGACTCAATGAGCAGTTCTTC CASIRSGGRLNEQFF
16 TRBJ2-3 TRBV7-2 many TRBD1 TGTGCCAGCAGCCCCGGACAGGGGTTGGTCGCAGATACGCAGTATTTT CASSPGQGLVADTQYF
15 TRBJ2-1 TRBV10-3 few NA TGTGCCATGGGCCCAGGGGTAGGGGCCTACAATGAGCAGTTCTTC CAMGPGVGAYNEQFF
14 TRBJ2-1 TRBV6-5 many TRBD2 TGTGCCAGCAGTTACTCGAGCCTAGCGGATGAGCAGTTCTTC CASSYSSLADEQFF
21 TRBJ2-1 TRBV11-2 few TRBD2 TGTGCCAGCAGCTCTCCACTAGCGGGAGGTCATTTCGGGTCGCCCTACAATGAGCAGTTCTTC CASSSPLAGGHFGSPYNEQFF
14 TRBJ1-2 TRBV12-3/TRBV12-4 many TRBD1 TGTGCCAGCAGTCCTTTCAAGACAGGGTCTGGCTACACCTTC CASSPFKTGSGYTF
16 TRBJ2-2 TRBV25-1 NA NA TGTGCCAGCAGTGGACTTGCGGGGAAAGACACCGGGGAGCTGTTTTTT CASSGLAGKDTGELFF
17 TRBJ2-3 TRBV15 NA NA TGTGCCACCAGCAGAGATAACAGGGTATCCGTTACAGATACGCAGTATTTT CATSRDNRVSVTDTQYF
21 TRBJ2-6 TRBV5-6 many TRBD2 TGTGCCAGCAGCTTCCCTCGTGAGGACCTCGGGACTATCTCTGGGGCCAACGTCCTGACTTTC CASSFPREDLGTISGANVLTF
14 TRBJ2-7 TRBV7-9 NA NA TGTGCCAGCAGCGCCCGGGACGGGGCTTACGAGCAGTACTTC CASSARDGAYEQYF
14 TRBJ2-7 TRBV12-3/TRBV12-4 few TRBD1 TGTGCCAGCAGTTTAGGGACAGGGAATCACGAGCAGTACTTC CASSLGTGNHEQYF
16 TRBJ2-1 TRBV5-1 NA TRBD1 TGCGCCAGCAGCTTGGCCGGGCAGGGGGCTTACAATGAGCAGTTCTTC CASSLAGQGAYNEQFF
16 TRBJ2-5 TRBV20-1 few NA TGCAGTGCTAGGACCTACTACGACAGAGATGAAGAGACCCAGTACTTC CSARTYYDRDEETQYF
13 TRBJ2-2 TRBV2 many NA TGTGCCAGCAGCCCAGAGAACACCGGGGAGCTGTTTTTT CASSPENTGELFF